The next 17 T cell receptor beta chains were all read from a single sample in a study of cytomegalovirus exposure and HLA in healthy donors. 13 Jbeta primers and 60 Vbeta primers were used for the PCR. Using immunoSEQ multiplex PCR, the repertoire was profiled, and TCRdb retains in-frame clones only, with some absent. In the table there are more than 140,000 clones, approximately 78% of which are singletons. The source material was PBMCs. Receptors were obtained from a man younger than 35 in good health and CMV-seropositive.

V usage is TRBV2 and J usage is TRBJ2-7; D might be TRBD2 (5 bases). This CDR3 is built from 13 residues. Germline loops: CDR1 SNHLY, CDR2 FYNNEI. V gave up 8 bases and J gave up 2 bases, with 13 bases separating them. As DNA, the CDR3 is TGTGCCAGCCAAGTACTAGAGGCCTACGAGCAGTACTTC. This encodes CASQVLEAYEQYF.

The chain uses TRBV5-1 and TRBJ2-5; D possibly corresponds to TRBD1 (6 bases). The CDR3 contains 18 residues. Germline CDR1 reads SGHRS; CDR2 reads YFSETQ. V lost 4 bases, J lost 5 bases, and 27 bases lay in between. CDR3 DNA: TGCGCCAGCAGCCCAGGACAGTTACGGCGGGCGGGTTTGGAGACCCAGTACTTC. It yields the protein CASSPGQLRRAGLETQYF.

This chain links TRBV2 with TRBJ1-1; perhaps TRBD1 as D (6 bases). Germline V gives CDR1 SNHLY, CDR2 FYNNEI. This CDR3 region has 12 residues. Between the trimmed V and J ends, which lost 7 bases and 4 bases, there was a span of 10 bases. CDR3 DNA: TGTGCCAGCAAGAGGGGGGGCACTGAAGCTTTCTTT. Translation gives CASKRGGTEAFF.

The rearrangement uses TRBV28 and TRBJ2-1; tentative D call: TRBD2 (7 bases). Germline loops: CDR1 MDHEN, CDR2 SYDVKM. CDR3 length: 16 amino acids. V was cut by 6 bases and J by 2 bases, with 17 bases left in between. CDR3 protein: CASSLARRGPYNEQFF. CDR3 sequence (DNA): TGTGCCAGCAGCTTAGCGAGGCGGGGGCCCTACAATGAGCAGTTCTTC.

CDR3 nucleotide sequence: TGTGCCTGGAGTCAGACAGCAATCTCCTACGAGCAGTACTTC. Residues: CAWSQTAISYEQYF. The chain links TRBV30 to TRBJ2-7; D is perhaps TRBD1 (5 bases). Trimming stripped 2 bases from V and 0 bases from J, with 11 bases between. CDR3 length: 14 residues. The germline V gene has CDR1 GTSNPN and CDR2 SVGIG (reference sequence).

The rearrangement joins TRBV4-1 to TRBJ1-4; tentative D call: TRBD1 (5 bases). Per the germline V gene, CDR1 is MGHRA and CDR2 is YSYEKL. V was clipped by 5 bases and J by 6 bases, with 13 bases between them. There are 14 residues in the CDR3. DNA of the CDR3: TGCGCCAGCAGCTATCCGGGGGGATATGAAAAACTGTTTTTT. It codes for CASSYPGGYEKLFF.

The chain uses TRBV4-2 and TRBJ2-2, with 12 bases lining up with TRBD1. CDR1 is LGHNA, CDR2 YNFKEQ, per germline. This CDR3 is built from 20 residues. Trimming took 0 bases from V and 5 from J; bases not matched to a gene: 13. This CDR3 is CASSQDLRDRGRRGTGELFF. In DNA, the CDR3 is TGTGCCAGCAGCCAAGATCTAAGGGACAGGGGGCGTCGAGGGACCGGGGAGCTGTTTTTT.

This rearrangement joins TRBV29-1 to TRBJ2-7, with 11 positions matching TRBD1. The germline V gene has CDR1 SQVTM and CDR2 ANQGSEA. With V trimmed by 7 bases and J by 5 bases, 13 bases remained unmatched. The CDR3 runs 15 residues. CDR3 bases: TGCAGCGCTCGGACAGGGGGCCGAAAAAAGGACGAGCAGTACTTC. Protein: CSARTGGRKKDEQYF.

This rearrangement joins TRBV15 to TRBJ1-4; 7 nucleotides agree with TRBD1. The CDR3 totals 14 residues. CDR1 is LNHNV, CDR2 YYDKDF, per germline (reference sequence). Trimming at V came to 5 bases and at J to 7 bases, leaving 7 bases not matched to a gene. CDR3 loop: CATSARTGFEKLFF. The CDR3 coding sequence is TGTGCCACCAGCGCCCGGACAGGCTTTGAAAAACTGTTTTTT.

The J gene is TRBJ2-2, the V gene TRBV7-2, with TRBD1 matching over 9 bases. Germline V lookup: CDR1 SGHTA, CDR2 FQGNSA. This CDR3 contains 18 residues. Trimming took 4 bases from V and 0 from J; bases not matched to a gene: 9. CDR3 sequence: CASSSRSGTGPNTGELFF. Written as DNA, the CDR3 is TGTGCCAGCAGCTCGAGGTCCGGGACAGGGCCGAACACCGGGGAGCTGTTTTTT.

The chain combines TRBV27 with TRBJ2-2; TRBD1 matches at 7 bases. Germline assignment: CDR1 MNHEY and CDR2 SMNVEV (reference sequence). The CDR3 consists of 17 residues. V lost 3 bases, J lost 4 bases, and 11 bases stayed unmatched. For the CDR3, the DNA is TGTGCCAGCAGTTTCTCCGACAGGGATGGATTCACCGGGGAGCTGTTTTTT. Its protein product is CASSFSDRDGFTGELFF.

The CDR3 sequence: CASSPPGLAGYYEQYF. In nucleotides, the CDR3 is TGTGCCAGCAGTCCCCCCGGACTAGCGGGGTACTACGAGCAGTACTTC. The rearrangement links TRBV27 to TRBJ2-7; 12 bases line up with TRBD2. With 5 bases clipped from V and 3 bases from J, the junction kept 8 bases outside the gene matches. The V gene's germline CDR1 is MNHEY and CDR2 SMNVEV (reference sequence). This CDR3 is 16 amino acids long.

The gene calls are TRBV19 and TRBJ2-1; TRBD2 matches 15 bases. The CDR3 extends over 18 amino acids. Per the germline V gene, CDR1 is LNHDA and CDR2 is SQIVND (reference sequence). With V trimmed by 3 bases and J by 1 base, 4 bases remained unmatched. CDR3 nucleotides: TGTGCCAGTAGTATCGGACTAGCGGGAGGGGTATCCTACAATGAGCAGTTCTTC. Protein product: CASSIGLAGGVSYNEQFF.

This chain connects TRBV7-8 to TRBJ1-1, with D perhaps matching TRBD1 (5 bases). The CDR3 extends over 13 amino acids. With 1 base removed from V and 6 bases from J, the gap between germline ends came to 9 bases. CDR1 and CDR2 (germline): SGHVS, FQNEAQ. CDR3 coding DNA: TGTGCCAGCAGCTTAGATGGGGCAGCTGAAGCTTTCTTT. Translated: CASSLDGAAEAFF.

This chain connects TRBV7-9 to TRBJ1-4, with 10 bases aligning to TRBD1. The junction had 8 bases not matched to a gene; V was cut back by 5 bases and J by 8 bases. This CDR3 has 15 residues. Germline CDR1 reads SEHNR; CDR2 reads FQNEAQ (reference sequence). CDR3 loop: CASSDPGQGWEKLFF. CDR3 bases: TGTGCCAGCAGCGACCCGGGACAGGGGTGGGAAAAACTGTTTTTT.

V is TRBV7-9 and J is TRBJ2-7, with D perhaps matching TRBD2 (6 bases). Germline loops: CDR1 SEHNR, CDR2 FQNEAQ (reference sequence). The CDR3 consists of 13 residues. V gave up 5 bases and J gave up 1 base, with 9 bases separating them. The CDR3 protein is CASSTGLSYEQYF. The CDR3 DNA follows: TGTGCCAGCAGCACAGGACTATCCTACGAGCAGTACTTC.

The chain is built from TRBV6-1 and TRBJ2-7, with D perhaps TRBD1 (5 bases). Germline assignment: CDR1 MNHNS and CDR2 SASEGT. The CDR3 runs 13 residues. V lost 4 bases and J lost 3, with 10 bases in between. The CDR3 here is CASSADSLYEQYF. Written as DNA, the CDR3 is TGTGCCAGCAGTGCCGACAGCCTCTACGAGCAGTACTTC.